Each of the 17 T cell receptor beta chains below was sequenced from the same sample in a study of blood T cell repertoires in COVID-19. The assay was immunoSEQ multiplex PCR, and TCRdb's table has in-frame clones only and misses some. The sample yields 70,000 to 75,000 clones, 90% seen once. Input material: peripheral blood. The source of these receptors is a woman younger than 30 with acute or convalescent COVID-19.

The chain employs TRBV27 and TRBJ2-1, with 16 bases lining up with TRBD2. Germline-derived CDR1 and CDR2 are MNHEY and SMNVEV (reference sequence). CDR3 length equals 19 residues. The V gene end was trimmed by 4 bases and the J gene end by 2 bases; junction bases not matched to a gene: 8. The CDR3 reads CASSSPGLAGGPAYNEQFF. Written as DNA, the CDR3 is TGTGCCAGCAGTTCACCGGGACTAGCGGGGGGGCCGGCCTACAATGAGCAGTTCTTC.

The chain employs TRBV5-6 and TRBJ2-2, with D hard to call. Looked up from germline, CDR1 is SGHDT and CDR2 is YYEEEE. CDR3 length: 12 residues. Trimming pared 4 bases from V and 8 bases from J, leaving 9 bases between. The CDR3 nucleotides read TGTGCCAGCAGCGTCCTGAGTGGGGAGCTGTTTTTT. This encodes CASSVLSGELFF.

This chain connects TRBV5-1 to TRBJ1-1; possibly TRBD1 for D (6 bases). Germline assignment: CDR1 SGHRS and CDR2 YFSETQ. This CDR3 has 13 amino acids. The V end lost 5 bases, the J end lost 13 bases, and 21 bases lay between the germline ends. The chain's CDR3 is CASSLDGTLSLFF. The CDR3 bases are TGCGCCAGCAGTCTGGACGGGACACTTAGTCTTTTCTTT.

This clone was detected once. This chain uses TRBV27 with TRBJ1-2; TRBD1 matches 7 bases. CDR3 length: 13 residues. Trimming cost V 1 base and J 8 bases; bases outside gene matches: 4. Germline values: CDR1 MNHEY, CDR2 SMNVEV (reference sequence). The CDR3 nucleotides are TGTGCCAGCAGTTTATTCAGGACAGGCGGCTACACCTTC. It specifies CASSLFRTGGYTF.

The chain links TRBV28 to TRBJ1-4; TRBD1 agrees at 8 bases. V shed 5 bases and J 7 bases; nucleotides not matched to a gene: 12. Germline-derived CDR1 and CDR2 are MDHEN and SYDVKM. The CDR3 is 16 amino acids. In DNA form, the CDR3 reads TGTGCCAGCAGTGGTCGACAGGGGCCAACTTTTGAAAAACTGTTTTTT. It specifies CASSGRQGPTFEKLFF.

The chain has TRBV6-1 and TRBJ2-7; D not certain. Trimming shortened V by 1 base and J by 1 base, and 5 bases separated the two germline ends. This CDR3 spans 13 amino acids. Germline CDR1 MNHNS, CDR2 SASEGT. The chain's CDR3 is CASSEVRSYEQYF. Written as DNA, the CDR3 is TGTGCCAGCAGTGAAGTACGGTCCTACGAGCAGTACTTC.

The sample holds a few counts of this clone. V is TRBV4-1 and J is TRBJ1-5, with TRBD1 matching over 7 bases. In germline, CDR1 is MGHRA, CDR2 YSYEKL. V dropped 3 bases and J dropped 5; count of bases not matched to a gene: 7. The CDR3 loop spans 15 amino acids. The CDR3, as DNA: TGCGCCAGCAGCCACCCGGACAGGTCGGATCAGCCCCAGCATTTT. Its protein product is CASSHPDRSDQPQHF.

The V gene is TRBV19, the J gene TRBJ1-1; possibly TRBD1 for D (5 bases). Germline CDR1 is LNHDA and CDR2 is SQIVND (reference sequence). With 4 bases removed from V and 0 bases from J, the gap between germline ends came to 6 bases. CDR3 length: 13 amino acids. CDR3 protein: CASSTTVNTEAFF. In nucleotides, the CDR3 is TGTGCCAGTAGTACGACAGTGAACACTGAAGCTTTCTTT.

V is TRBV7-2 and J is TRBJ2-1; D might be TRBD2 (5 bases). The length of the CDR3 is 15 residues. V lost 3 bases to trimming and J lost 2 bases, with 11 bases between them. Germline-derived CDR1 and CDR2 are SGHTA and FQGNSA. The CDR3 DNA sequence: TGTGCCAGCAGCTTCCAGCGGAGCACCTACAATGAGCAGTTCTTC. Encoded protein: CASSFQRSTYNEQFF.

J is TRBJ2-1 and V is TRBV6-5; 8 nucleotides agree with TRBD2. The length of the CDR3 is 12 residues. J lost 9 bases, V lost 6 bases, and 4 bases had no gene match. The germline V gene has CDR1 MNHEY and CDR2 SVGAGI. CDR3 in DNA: TGTGCCAGCAGGGATACTAGCGGTGAGCAGTTCTTC. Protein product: CASRDTSGEQFF.

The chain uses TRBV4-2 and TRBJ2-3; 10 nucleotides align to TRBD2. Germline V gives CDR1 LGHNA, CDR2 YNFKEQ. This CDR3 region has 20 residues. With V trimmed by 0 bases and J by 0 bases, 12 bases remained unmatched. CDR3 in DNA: TGTGCCAGCAGCCAAGATTGGTTTAGCGGGGGGACAGCTAGCACAGATACGCAGTATTTT. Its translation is CASSQDWFSGGTASTDTQYF.

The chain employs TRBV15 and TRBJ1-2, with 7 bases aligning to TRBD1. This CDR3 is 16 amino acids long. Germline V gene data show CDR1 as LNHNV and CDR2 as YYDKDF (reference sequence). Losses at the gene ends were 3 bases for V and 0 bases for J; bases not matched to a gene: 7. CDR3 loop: CATSRTRDRSNYGYTF. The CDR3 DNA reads TGTGCCACCAGCAGGACGAGGGACAGATCTAACTATGGCTACACCTTC.

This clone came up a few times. The CDR3 DNA is TGTGCCAGCACCACAGGGGCTCGGGGCTACACCTTC. It codes for CASTTGARGYTF. This sequence joins TRBV5-8 and TRBJ1-2; 7 bases fit TRBD1. The CDR3 sequence is 12 residues long. Germline V gene sequence: CDR1 SGHTS, CDR2 YDEGEE. Trimming took 6 bases from V and 8 from J; bases not matched to a gene: 7.

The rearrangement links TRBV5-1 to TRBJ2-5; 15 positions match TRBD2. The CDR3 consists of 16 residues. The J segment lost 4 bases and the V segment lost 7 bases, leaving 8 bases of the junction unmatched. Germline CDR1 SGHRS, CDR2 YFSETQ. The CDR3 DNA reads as TGCGCCAGCGGGACGGGACTAGCGGGAGGTGCAGAGACCCAGTACTTC. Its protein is CASGTGLAGGAETQYF.

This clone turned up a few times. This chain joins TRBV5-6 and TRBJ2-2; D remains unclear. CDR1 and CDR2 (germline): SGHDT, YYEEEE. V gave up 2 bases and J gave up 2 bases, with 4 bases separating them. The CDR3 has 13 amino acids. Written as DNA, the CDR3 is TGTGCCAGCAGCTTAACAAACACCGGGGAGCTGTTTTTT. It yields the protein CASSLTNTGELFF.

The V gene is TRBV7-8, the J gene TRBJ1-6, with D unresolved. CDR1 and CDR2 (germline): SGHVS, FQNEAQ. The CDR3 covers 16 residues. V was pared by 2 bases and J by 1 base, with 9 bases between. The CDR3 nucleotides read TGTGCCAGCAGCTTAAACGGGGAGTCCTATAATTCACCCCTCCACTTT. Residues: CASSLNGESYNSPLHF.

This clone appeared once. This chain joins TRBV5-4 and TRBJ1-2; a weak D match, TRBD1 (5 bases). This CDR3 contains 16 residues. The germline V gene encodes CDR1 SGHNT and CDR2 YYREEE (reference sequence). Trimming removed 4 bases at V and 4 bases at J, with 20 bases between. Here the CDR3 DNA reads TGTGCCAGCAGCGCCATTGGGGGAGGGCACCTCTATGGCTACACCTTC. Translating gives CASSAIGGGHLYGYTF.